Described below is a single T cell receptor beta chain sequence and its context. It was with a sample-barcoded 5' primer and a J-beta primer mix that a second PCR of roughly 7 to 12 cycles was run. Every molecule of cDNA carried a tag from a template-switch adaptor with 12 random nucleotides. MiXCR, run by TCRdb on the 5' RACE reads, gives a single entry per CDR3 protein. The sample carries about 2 million distinct CDR3 sequences, 40% to 55% recorded once. This record belongs to a study of blood T cells in healthy people across ages. What was sequenced was blood. This sequence originates from a woman between 35 and 50 years old in good health.

The CDR3 DNA follows: TGTGCCAGCACCGGACTAGCACAAGAGACCCAGTACTTC. Residues: CASTGLAQETQYF. This rearrangement joins TRBV6-5 to TRBJ2-5; 8 positions match TRBD2. V gave up 7 bases and J gave up 2 bases; unmatched junction bases: 3. CDR1 is MNHEY, CDR2 SVGAGI, per germline. CDR3 length: 13 amino acids.